A selection of T cell receptor beta chains follows, all from one sample in a study of blood T cell repertoires in COVID-19. Profiling relied on immunoSEQ multiplex PCR, and the TCRdb table lists in-frame clones only, not all of them. This sample yields 200,000 to 250,000 clones, of which approximately 91% are seen a single time; around 6.9% belongs to the top ten. Specimen: peripheral blood. All receptors come from a man in his sixties who had recovered from COVID-19. Each CDR3 is given with its conserved first and last residue. Each record gives: V gene, CDR3 protein.

v_gene: TRBV11-2
CDR3aa: CASSIRDRDTGELFF

v_gene: TRBV28
CDR3aa: CASKLSRQAKNIQYF

v_gene: TRBV6-5
CDR3aa: CASSYKSTGIAGGYTF

v_gene: TRBV11-2
CDR3aa: CASSLTGFTEAFF

v_gene: TRBV4-1
CDR3aa: CASSQDPTGSYEQYF

v_gene: TRBV19
CDR3aa: CASSMMSGGTYEQYF

v_gene: TRBV6-5
CDR3aa: CASSSRQGSNYGYTF

v_gene: TRBV6-2/TRBV6-3
CDR3aa: CASSYFTGVGNTIYF

v_gene: TRBV7-2
CDR3aa: CASSLSGHNEQFF

v_gene: TRBV5-4
CDR3aa: CASSPQRGGLGETQYF

v_gene: TRBV7-2
CDR3aa: CASSLVGGVRDYEQYF

v_gene: TRBV28
CDR3aa: CASSLSDSRYEQYF

v_gene: TRBV5-6
CDR3aa: CASSWGVVEAFF

v_gene: TRBV3-1/TRBV3-2
CDR3aa: CASSLRTANEQFF

v_gene: TRBV4-1
CDR3aa: CASSRSGTEMNTEAFF

v_gene: TRBV5-6
CDR3aa: CASSREGRRYEQYF

v_gene: TRBV2
CDR3aa: CASQGQGAAKTQYF

v_gene: TRBV18
CDR3aa: CASSPQGQGNGYTF

v_gene: TRBV4-1
CDR3aa: CASSQATGVANEKLFF

v_gene: TRBV7-2
CDR3aa: CASSLTGRAYNEQFF

v_gene: TRBV2
CDR3aa: CASHLRGTEAFF

v_gene: TRBV6-6
CDR3aa: CASSYSPGQSSYEQYF

v_gene: TRBV9
CDR3aa: CASSLDSSNTEAFF

v_gene: TRBV7-3
CDR3aa: CASSPLPASGGNTGELFF

v_gene: TRBV12-5
CDR3aa: CASGLVAEEQFF

v_gene: TRBV6-5
CDR3aa: CASSYRPGVRGTEAFF

v_gene: TRBV7-2
CDR3aa: CASSLAGVRTDTQYF

v_gene: TRBV19
CDR3aa: CASSFSRSTEAFF

v_gene: TRBV5-8
CDR3aa: CASSSRTGELETQYF

v_gene: TRBV28
CDR3aa: CASARWTSGRVEQFF

v_gene: TRBV18
CDR3aa: CASSPKGNTQYF

v_gene: TRBV18
CDR3aa: CASSPPAGIRGGGTEAFF

v_gene: TRBV5-1
CDR3aa: CASSLETGSTGYTF

v_gene: TRBV19
CDR3aa: CASGQRTEAFF

v_gene: TRBV19
CDR3aa: CASSPAHSGTATYEQYF

v_gene: TRBV2
CDR3aa: CASRKTDTPYEQYF

v_gene: TRBV5-1
CDR3aa: CASSNVGTNSYEQYF

v_gene: TRBV4-2
CDR3aa: CASSQVAADTEAFF

v_gene: TRBV19
CDR3aa: CASSIAQGWDQPQHF

v_gene: TRBV11-3
CDR3aa: CASSLSRLAGYNEQFF

v_gene: TRBV30
CDR3aa: CAWSRGTPSGNTIYF

v_gene: TRBV3-1/TRBV3-2
CDR3aa: CASSQWGTGNEKLFF

v_gene: TRBV28
CDR3aa: CASSLLGTQGASQPQHF

v_gene: TRBV6-5
CDR3aa: CASSIAGGPGEAQYF

v_gene: TRBV6-5
CDR3aa: CASSLRDTSYEQYF

v_gene: TRBV27
CDR3aa: CASSLRLGQGGSPLHF

v_gene: TRBV2
CDR3aa: CASSGTSGRTGELFF

v_gene: TRBV2
CDR3aa: CASTRLAGRNEQFF

v_gene: TRBV20-1
CDR3aa: CSASVEREGRAETQYF

v_gene: TRBV27
CDR3aa: CASSLGQRDTQYF

v_gene: TRBV19
CDR3aa: CASSSLRAGGRVNEQFF

v_gene: TRBV19
CDR3aa: CASSPLGAAAGELFF

v_gene: TRBV11-3
CDR3aa: CASSSSGYEQYF

v_gene: TRBV7-2
CDR3aa: CASSLQGFGNTIYF

v_gene: TRBV6-5
CDR3aa: CASSRPGQRNEQFF